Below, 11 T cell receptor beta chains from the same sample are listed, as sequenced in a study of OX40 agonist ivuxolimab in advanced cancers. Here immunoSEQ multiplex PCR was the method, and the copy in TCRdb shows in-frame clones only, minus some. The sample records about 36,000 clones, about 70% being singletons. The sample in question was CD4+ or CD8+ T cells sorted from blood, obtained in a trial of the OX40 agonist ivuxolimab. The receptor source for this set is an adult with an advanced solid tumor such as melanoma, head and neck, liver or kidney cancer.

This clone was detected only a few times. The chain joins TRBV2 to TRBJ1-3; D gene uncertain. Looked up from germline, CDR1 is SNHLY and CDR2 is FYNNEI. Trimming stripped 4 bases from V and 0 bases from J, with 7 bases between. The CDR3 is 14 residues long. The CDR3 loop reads CASSGTSSGNTIYF. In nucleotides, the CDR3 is TGTGCCAGCAGTGGAACCAGCTCTGGAAACACCATATATTTT.

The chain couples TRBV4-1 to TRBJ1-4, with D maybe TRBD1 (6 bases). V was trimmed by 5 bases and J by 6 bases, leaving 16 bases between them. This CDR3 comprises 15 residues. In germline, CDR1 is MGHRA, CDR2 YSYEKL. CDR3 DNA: TGCGCCAGCAGCTTCCGACCTAGACAGGATGAAAAACTGTTTTTT. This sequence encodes CASSFRPRQDEKLFF.

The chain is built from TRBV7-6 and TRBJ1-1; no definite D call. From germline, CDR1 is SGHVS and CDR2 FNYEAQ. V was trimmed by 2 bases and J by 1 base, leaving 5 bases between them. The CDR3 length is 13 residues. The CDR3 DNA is TGTGCCAGCAGCTTATCGGGGAACACTGAAGCTTTCTTT. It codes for CASSLSGNTEAFF.

CDR3 sequence (DNA): TGTGCCAGCAGCCAGCGCCACGGAGAGACCCAGTACTTC. Protein sequence: CASSQRHGETQYF. The rearrangement uses TRBV4-2 and TRBJ2-5, with unresolved D. The CDR3 is 13 residues long. Germline V CDR1 and CDR2: LGHNA, YNFKEQ. The ends were cut back, 3 bases at V and 4 bases at J, with 9 bases in the middle.

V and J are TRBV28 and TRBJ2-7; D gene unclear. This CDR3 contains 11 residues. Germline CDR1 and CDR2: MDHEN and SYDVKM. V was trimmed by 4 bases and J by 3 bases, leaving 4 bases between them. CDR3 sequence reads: CASSSLYEQYF. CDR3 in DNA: TGTGCCAGCAGTTCCCTCTACGAGCAGTACTTC.

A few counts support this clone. CDR3 bases: TGTGCCAGCAGCTTGGATTCAGGGCCGGGAAACACCATATATTTT. Its protein product is CASSLDSGPGNTIYF. This chain links TRBV5-4 with TRBJ1-3, with D possibly being TRBD1 (5 bases). Per the germline V gene, CDR1 is SGHNT and CDR2 is YYREEE (reference sequence). V was trimmed by 0 bases and J by 4 bases, leaving 11 bases between them. This CDR3 has 15 amino acids.

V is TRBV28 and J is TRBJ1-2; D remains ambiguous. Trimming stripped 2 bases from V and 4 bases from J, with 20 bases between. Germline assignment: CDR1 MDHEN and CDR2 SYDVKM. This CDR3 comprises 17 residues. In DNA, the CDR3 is TGTGCCAGCAGTTTAGGGGTAGCGGGCAGTTCAGTCTATGGCTACACCTTC. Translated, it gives CASSLGVAGSSVYGYTF.

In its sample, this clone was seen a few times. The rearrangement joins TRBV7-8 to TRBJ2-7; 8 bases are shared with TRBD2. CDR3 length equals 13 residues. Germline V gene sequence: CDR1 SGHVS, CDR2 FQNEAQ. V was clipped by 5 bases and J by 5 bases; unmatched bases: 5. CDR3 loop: CASSPPTSDEQYF. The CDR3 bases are TGTGCCAGCAGCCCCCCGACTAGCGACGAGCAGTACTTC.

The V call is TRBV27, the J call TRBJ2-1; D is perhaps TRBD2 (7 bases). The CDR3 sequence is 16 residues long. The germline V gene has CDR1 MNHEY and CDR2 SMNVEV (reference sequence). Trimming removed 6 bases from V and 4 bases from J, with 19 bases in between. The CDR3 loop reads CASSPNVGGGYNEQFF. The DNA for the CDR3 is TGTGCCAGCAGCCCCAATGTAGGGGGGGGTTACAATGAGCAGTTCTTC.

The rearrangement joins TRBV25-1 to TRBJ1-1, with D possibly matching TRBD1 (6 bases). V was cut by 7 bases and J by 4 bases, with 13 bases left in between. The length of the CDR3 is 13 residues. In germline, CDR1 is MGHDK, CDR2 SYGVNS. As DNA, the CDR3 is TGTGCCAGCACGAAAGGGGGGTCCACTGAAGCTTTCTTT. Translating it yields CASTKGGSTEAFF.

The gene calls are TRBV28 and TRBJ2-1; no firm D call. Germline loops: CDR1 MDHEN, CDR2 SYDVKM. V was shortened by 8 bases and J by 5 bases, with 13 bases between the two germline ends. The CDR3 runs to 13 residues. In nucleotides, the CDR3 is TGTGCCAGCCGCCATCTCGCTAACAATGAGCAGTTCTTC. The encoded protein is CASRHLANNEQFF.